This T cell receptor beta chain was captured in a study of blood T cell repertoires in COVID-19. Data came from immunoSEQ multiplex PCR; TCRdb stores just in-frame clones and leaves some out. The table lists about 59,000 clones, approximately 78% of them singletons. The CDR3 length is 15 residues. In germline, CDR1 is SGHVS, CDR2 FNYEAQ. Deletions cut 2 bases from V and 7 bases from J, with 15 bases between. The specimen sequenced was peripheral blood. The TCR was taken from a man older than 75 with acute or convalescent COVID-19. V and J are TRBV7-6 and TRBJ1-5, with D perhaps TRBD1 (5 bases). The CDR3 reads CASSLSQGGGQPQHF. The CDR3 bases are TGTGCCAGCAGCTTAAGCCAGGGAGGAGGGCAGCCCCAGCATTTT.